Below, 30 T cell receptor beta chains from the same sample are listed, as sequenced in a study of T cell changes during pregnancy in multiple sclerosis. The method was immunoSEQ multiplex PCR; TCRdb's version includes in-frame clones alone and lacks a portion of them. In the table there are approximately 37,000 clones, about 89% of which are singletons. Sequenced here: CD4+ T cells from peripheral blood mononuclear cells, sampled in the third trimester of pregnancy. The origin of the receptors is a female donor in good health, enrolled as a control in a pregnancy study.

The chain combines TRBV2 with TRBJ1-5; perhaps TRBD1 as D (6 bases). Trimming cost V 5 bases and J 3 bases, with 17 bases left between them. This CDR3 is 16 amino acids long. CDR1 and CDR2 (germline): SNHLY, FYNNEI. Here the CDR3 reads CASSTPAGQYNQPQHF. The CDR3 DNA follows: TGTGCCAGCAGTACCCCTGCAGGACAGTACAATCAGCCCCAGCATTTT.

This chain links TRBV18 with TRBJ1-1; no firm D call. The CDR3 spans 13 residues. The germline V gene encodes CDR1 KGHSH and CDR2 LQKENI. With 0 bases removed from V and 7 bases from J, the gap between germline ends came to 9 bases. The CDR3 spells CASSPPGQDEAFF. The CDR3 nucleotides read TGTGCCAGCTCACCACCCGGCCAGGATGAAGCTTTCTTT.

As DNA, the CDR3 is TGCGCCAGCAGCGGGACCCCGGACAGATCCTACGAGCAGTACTTC. This encodes CASSGTPDRSYEQYF. The V call is TRBV5-1, the J call TRBJ2-7, with D perhaps TRBD1 (6 bases). Germline loops: CDR1 SGHRS, CDR2 YFSETQ. V lost 4 bases and J lost 1, with 15 bases in between. The CDR3 contains 15 residues.

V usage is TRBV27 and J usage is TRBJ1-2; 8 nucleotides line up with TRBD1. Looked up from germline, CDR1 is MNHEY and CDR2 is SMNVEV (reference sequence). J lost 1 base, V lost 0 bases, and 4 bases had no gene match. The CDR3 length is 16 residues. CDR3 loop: CASSLSGDRINYGYTF. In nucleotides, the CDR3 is TGTGCCAGCAGTTTATCGGGGGACAGGATTAACTATGGCTACACCTTC.

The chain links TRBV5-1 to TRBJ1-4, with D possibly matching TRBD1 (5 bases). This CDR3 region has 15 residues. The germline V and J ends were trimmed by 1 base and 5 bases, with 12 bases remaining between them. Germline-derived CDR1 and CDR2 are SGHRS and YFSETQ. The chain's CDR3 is CASSLSGRDNEKLFF. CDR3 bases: TGCGCCAGCAGCTTGTCAGGGAGGGACAATGAAAAACTGTTTTTT.

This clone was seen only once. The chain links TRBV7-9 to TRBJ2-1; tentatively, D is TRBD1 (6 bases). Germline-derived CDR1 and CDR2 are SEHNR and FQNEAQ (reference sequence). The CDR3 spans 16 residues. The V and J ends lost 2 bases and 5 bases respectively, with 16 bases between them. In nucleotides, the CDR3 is TGTGCCAGCAGCTTATACAGGGTGTGGAATGACAATGAGCAGTTCTTC. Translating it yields CASSLYRVWNDNEQFF.

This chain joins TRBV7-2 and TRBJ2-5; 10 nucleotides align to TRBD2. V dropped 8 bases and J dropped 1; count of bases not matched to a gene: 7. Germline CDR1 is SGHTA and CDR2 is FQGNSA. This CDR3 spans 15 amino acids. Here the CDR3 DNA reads TGTGCCAGCCTCGGACTAGCGGTTGGCCAAGAGACCCAGTACTTC. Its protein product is CASLGLAVGQETQYF.

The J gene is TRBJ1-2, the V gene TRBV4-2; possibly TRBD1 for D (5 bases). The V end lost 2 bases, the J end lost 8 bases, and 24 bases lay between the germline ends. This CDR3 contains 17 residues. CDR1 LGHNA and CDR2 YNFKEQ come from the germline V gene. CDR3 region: CASSQLPDVIGANGYTF. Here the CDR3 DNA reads TGTGCCAGCAGCCAACTACCCGACGTAATTGGGGCAAACGGCTACACCTTC.

The CDR3 loop reads CATVPGQGLGNSGANVLTF. The CDR3, as DNA: TGTGCCACCGTCCCGGGACAGGGGCTAGGGAACTCTGGGGCCAACGTCCTGACTTTC. The chain couples TRBV10-3 to TRBJ2-6; 10 positions agree with TRBD1. Germline CDR1 and CDR2: ENHRY and SYGVKD. V lost 10 bases, J lost 0 bases, and 15 bases stayed unmatched. There are 19 residues in the CDR3.

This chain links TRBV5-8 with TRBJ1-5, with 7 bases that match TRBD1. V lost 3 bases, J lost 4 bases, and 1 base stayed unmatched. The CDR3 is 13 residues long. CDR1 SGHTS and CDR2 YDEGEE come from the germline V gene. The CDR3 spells CASSWDRNQPQHF. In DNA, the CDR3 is TGTGCCAGCAGCTGGGACAGAAATCAGCCCCAGCATTTT.

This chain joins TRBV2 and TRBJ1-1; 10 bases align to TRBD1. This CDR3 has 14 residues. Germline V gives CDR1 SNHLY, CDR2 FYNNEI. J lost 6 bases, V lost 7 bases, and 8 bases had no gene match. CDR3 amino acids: CASTRRGTGAEAFF. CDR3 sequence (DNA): TGTGCCAGCACGAGAAGGGGGACAGGGGCTGAAGCTTTCTTT.

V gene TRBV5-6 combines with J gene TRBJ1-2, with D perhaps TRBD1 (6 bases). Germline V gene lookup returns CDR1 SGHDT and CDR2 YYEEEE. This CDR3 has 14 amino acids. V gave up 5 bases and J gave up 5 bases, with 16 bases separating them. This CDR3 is CASRMSPGTYGYTF. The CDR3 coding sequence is TGTGCCAGCAGGATGAGTCCCGGGACATATGGCTACACCTTC.

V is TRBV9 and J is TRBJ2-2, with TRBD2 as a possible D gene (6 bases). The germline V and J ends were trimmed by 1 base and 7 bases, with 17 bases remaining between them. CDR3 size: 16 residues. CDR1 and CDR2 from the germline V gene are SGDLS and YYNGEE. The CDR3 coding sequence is TGTGCCAGCAGCGTACGCGGGGAGCGGATTATCGGGGAGCTGTTTTTT. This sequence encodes CASSVRGERIIGELFF. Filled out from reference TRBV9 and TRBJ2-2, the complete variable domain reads DSGVTQTPKHLITATGQRVTLRCSPRSGDLSVYWYQQSLDQGLQFLIQYYNGEERAKGNILERFSAQQFPDLHSELNLSSLELGDSALYFCASSVRGERIIGELFFGEGSRLTVL.

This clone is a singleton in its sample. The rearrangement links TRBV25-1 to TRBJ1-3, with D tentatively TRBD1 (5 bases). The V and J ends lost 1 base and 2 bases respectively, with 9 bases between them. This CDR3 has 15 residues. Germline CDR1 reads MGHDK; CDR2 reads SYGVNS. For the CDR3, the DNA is TGTGCCAGCAGTGAATCAGGGTTGACTGGAAACACCATATATTTT. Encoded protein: CASSESGLTGNTIYF.

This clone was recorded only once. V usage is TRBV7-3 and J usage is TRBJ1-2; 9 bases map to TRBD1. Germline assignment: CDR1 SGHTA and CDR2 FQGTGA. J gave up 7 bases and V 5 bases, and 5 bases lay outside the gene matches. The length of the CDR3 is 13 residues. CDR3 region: CASSRDRVIGYTF. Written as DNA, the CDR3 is TGTGCCAGCAGCCGGGACAGGGTTATTGGCTACACCTTC.

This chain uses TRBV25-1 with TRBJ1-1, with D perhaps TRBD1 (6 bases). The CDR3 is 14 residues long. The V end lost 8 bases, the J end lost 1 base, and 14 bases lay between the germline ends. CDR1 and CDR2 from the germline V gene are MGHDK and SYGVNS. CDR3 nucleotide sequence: TGTGCCAGCGTCCGACCAGGGGAGAACACTGAAGCTTTCTTT. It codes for CASVRPGENTEAFF.

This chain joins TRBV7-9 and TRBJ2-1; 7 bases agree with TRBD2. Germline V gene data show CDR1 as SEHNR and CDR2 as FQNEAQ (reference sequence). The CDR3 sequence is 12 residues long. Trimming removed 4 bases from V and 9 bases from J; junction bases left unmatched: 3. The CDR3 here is CASSYGGGEQFF. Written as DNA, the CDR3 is TGTGCCAGCAGCTATGGGGGGGGTGAGCAGTTCTTC.

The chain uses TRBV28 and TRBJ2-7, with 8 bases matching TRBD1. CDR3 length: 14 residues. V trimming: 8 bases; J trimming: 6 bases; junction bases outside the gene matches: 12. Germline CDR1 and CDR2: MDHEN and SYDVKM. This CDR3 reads CASLGAGGVSEQYF. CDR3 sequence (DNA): TGTGCCAGCCTGGGGGCAGGGGGCGTCTCCGAGCAGTACTTC.

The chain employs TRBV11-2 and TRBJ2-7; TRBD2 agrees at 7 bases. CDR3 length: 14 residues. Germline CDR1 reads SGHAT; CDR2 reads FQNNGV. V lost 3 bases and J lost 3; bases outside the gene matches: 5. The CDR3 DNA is TGTGCCAGCAGCTTTTCGGGCGGGGGCTACGAGCAGTACTTC. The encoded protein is CASSFSGGGYEQYF.

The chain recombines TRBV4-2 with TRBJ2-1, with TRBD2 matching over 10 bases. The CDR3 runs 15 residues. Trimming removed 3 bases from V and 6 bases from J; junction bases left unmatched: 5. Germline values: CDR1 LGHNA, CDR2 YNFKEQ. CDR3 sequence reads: CASSQRLAGVNEQFF. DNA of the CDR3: TGTGCCAGCAGCCAGAGGCTAGCGGGGGTCAATGAGCAGTTCTTC.

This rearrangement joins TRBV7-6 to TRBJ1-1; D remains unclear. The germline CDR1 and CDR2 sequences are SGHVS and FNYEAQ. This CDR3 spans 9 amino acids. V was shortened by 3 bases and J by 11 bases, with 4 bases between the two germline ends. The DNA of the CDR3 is TGTGCCAGCAGCTTCTTTGCTTTCTTT. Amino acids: CASSFFAFF.

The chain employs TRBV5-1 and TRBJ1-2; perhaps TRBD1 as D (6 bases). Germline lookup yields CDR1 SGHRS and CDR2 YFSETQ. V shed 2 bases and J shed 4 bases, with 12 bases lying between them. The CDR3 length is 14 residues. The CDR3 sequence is CASSLTQGTYGYTF. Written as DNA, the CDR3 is TGCGCCAGCAGCTTAACCCAGGGGACCTATGGCTACACCTTC.

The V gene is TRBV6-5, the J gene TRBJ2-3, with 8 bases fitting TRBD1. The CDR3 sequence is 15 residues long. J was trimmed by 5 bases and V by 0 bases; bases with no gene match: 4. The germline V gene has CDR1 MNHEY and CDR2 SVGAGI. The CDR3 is CASSYSSTGGDTQYF. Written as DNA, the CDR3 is TGTGCCAGCAGTTACTCGAGTACAGGGGGAGATACGCAGTATTTT.

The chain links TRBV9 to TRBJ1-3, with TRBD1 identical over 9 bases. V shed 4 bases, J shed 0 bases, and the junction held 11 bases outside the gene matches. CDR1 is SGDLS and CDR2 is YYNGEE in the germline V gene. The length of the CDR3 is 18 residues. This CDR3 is CASSLSPRQGDSGNTIYF. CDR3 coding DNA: TGTGCCAGCAGCCTAAGTCCCCGACAGGGGGACTCTGGAAACACCATATATTTT.

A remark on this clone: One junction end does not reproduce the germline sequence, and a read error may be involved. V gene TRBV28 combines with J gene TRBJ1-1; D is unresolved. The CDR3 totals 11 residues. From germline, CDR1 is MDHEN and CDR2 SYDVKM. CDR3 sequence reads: CASSRSPRRHF. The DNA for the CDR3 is TGTGCCAGCAGCCGGAGCCCCAGACGCCATTTC.

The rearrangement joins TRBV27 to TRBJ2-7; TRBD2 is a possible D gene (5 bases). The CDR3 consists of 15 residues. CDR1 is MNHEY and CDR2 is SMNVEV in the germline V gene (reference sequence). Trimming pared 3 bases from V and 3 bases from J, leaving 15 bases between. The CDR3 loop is CASSLKPGDNYEQYF. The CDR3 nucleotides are TGTGCCAGCAGTTTGAAGCCCGGGGATAACTACGAGCAGTACTTC.

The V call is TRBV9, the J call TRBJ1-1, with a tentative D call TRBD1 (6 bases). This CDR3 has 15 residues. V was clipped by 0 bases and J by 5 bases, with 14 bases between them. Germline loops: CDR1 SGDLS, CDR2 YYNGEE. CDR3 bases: TGTGCCAGCAGCGTAGTCGGGGGGGCGAGAACTGAAGCTTTCTTT. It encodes CASSVVGGARTEAFF.

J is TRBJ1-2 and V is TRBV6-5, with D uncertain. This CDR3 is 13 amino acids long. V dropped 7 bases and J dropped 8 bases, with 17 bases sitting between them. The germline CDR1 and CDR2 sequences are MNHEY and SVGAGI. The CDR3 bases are TGTGCCAGCACCCGGTGGTCGGGCGGGGGCTACACCTTC. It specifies CASTRWSGGGYTF.

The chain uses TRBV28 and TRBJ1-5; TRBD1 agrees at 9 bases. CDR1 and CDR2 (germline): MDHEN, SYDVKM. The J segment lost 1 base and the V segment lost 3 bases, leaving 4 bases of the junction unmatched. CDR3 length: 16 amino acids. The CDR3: CASSLLQGASNQPQHF. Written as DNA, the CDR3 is TGTGCCAGCAGTTTGTTACAGGGGGCGAGCAATCAGCCCCAGCATTTT.

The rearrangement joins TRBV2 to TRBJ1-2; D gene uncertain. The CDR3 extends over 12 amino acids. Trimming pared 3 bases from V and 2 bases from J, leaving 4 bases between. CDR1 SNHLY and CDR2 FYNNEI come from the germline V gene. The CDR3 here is CASSDMNYGYTF. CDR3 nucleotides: TGTGCCAGCAGTGACATGAACTATGGCTACACCTTC.